This T cell receptor beta chain derives from a study of T cell changes during pregnancy in multiple sclerosis. CDR3 size: 15 residues. With V trimmed by 5 bases and J by 3 bases, 5 bases remained unmatched. In germline, CDR1 is SNHLY, CDR2 FYNNEI. Measured with immunoSEQ multiplex PCR; TCRdb has only the in-frame clones, and not every one. The sample shows about 73,000 clones, approximately 92% of them seen only once. The chain is built from TRBV2 and TRBJ1-4; 8 bases align to TRBD1. The sequencing used peripheral blood, collected in the third trimester of pregnancy. This receptor was obtained from a female donor in good health, enrolled as a control in a pregnancy study. CDR3 amino acids: CASSQTGGSNEKLFF. The CDR3 coding sequence is TGTGCCAGCAGTCAAACAGGGGGGTCTAATGAAAAACTGTTTTTT.